The 17 T cell receptor beta chains in this list originate from one sample, sequenced in a study of CD8+ T cells in alopecia areata. Following RNA extraction, reverse transcription yielded cDNA that acted as the sequencing template. Repertoires were generated with immunoSEQ multiplex PCR, while TCRdb's copy carries only in-frame clones and drops some. The top ten hold more than 1.5% of the sample, which has 30,000 to 40,000 clones, 45% to 65% seen once. CD4+ cells from four or five patients were sorted into CD25+CD127- cells. Sequenced material: CD4+ Tregs sorted from blood. These receptors were taken from a human donor with alopecia areata.

The chain is built from TRBV5-1 and TRBJ2-2; tentatively, D is TRBD1 (6 bases). The V gene's germline CDR1 is SGHRS and CDR2 YFSETQ. This CDR3 has 17 amino acids. The V end lost 2 bases, the J end lost 1 base, and 15 bases lay between the germline ends. The chain's CDR3 is CASSFGQPILNTGELFF. CDR3 nucleotides: TGCGCCAGCAGCTTTGGACAGCCTATCTTGAACACCGGGGAGCTGTTTTTT.

This chain connects TRBV7-2 to TRBJ2-7, with 8 nucleotides matching TRBD1. Germline CDR1 and CDR2: SGHTA and FQGNSA. With 3 bases clipped from V and 5 bases from J, the junction kept 3 bases outside the gene matches. The CDR3 covers 13 residues. The chain's CDR3 is CASSFGQGNEQYF. CDR3 nucleotide sequence: TGTGCCAGCAGCTTCGGACAGGGCAACGAGCAGTACTTC.

The chain recombines TRBV7-2 with TRBJ2-3; D not certain. Trimming removed 1 base from V and 1 base from J, with 9 bases in between. CDR1 and CDR2 (germline): SGHTA, FQGNSA. The CDR3 totals 15 residues. This CDR3 is CASSLDGHGTDTQYF. CDR3 DNA: TGTGCCAGCAGCTTAGATGGGCACGGCACAGATACGCAGTATTTT.

This clone was detected a few times. The CDR3: CASHTSGANVLTF. The CDR3 bases are TGTGCCAGCCATACTAGTGGGGCCAACGTCCTGACTTTC. The chain employs TRBV19 and TRBJ2-6, with a possible D match to TRBD2 (5 bases). V dropped 9 bases and J dropped 3 bases, with 9 bases sitting between them. This CDR3 is built from 13 residues. Germline V CDR1 and CDR2: LNHDA, SQIVND (reference sequence).

This clone came up a few times. The CDR3 here is CASSPPGQGSYGYTF. Here the CDR3 DNA reads TGCGCCAGCAGCCCCCCCGGACAGGGCTCCTATGGCTACACCTTC. V gene TRBV5-1 combines with J gene TRBJ1-2; 8 bases fit TRBD1. The J segment lost 4 bases and the V segment lost 4 bases, leaving 9 bases of the junction unmatched. CDR3 length equals 15 residues. Germline V gene sequence: CDR1 SGHRS, CDR2 YFSETQ.

This chain connects TRBV6-5 to TRBJ1-2; no definite D call. CDR1 is MNHEY, CDR2 SVGAGI, per germline. The CDR3 is 12 residues long. Trimming pared 1 base from V and 8 bases from J, leaving 8 bases between. The CDR3 reads CASSYYRGGYTF. DNA for the CDR3: TGTGCCAGCAGTTACTACCGTGGCGGCTACACCTTC.

The rearrangement links TRBV19 to TRBJ2-1; the match to TRBD2 covers 11 bases. With 5 bases clipped from V and 5 bases from J, the junction kept 14 bases outside the gene matches. The V gene's germline CDR1 is LNHDA and CDR2 SQIVND (reference sequence). The CDR3 has 18 amino acids. In nucleotides, the CDR3 is TGTGCCAGTAGTCCACACCCCACTAGCGGGAGTATAAACAATGAGCAGTTCTTC. Protein: CASSPHPTSGSINNEQFF. Based on the CDR3 plus reference TRBV19 and TRBJ2-1, the full variable domain is DGGITQSPKYLFRKEGQNVTLSCEQNLNHDAMYWYRQDPGQGLRLIYYSQIVNDFQKGDIAEGYSVSREKKESFPLTVTSAQKNPTAFYLCASSPHPTSGSINNEQFFGPGTRLTVL.

This clone occurred a few times. This sequence joins TRBV29-1 and TRBJ1-2, with 7 bases lining up with TRBD1. J lost 1 base, V lost 5 bases, and 4 bases had no gene match. The CDR3 runs 13 residues. Germline CDR1 is SQVTM and CDR2 is ANQGSEA. This chain's CDR3 is CSVWAGGNYGYTF. The CDR3 nucleotides read TGCAGCGTTTGGGCAGGGGGTAACTATGGCTACACCTTC.

This clone was recorded a few times. This chain joins TRBV29-1 and TRBJ2-1; D call uncertain. The CDR3 extends over 13 amino acids. Germline V lookup: CDR1 SQVTM, CDR2 ANQGSEA. V lost 4 bases, J lost 8 bases, and 15 bases lay in between. The CDR3 DNA reads TGCAGCGTTGGCGATTACCTTTGGGATGAGCAGTTCTTC. It translates to CSVGDYLWDEQFF.

The genes are TRBV7-8 and TRBJ2-5; no clear D gene. Germline V gives CDR1 SGHVS, CDR2 FQNEAQ. There are 14 residues in the CDR3. V was trimmed by 7 bases and J by 5 bases, leaving 17 bases between them. The CDR3 region is CASTILLDTETQYF. The CDR3 DNA follows: TGTGCCAGCACCATCCTCTTAGATACGGAGACCCAGTACTTC.

The chain has TRBV7-8 and TRBJ2-7; 7 bases are shared with TRBD2. The germline CDR1 and CDR2 sequences are SGHVS and FQNEAQ. The ends lost 5 bases at V and 0 bases at J; junction bases unmatched: 13. The CDR3 runs 17 residues. The CDR3 here is CASSRWSPPSGSYEQYF. The CDR3 bases are TGTGCCAGCAGCCGGTGGTCCCCACCTAGCGGCTCCTACGAGCAGTACTTC.

This chain connects TRBV7-8 to TRBJ1-1; 7 bases agree with TRBD1. From germline, CDR1 is SGHVS and CDR2 FQNEAQ. This CDR3 comprises 18 residues. The J segment lost 5 bases and the V segment lost 0 bases, leaving 15 bases of the junction unmatched. The CDR3 bases are TGTGCCAGCAGCTTAGCCCGACAGGGCGGGGGTCGAAGGACTGAAGCTTTCTTT. Residues: CASSLARQGGGRRTEAFF. The full variable domain, with the rest looked up from reference TRBV7-8 and TRBJ1-1, is GAGVSQSPRYKVAKRGQDVALRCDPISGHVSLFWYQQALGQGPEFLTYFQNEAQLDKSGLPSDRFFAERPEGSVSTLKIQRTQQEDSAVYLCASSLARQGGGRRTEAFFGQGTRLTVV.

The chain links TRBV28 to TRBJ2-1, with 13 bases identical to TRBD2. V trimming: 1 base; J trimming: 6 bases; junction bases outside the gene matches: 6. CDR3 size: 17 residues. CDR1 is MDHEN, CDR2 SYDVKM, per germline. The CDR3 here is CASSLLAGTSGTNEQFF. The CDR3 nucleotides are TGTGCCAGCAGTTTATTGGCCGGGACTAGCGGGACCAATGAGCAGTTCTTC.

V gene TRBV5-1 combines with J gene TRBJ2-2; weak D call: TRBD2 (6 bases). This CDR3 has 15 residues. The germline gives CDR1 SGHRS, CDR2 YFSETQ. The ends were cut back, 0 bases at V and 5 bases at J, with 11 bases in the middle. The CDR3 spells CASSLDRLGTGELFF. CDR3 sequence (DNA): TGCGCCAGCAGCTTGGATAGACTAGGGACCGGGGAGCTGTTTTTT.

As for this clone: Other DNA sequences in this specimen translate into the identical CDR3. This chain uses TRBV6-5 with TRBJ1-1; no clear D. The germline CDR1 and CDR2 sequences are MNHEY and SVGAGI. V was pared by 0 bases and J by 4 bases, with 6 bases between. This CDR3 is built from 13 residues. As DNA, the CDR3 is TGTGCCAGCAGTTACTCGCGTGGCACTGAAGCTTTCTTT. As protein: CASSYSRGTEAFF.

The genes are TRBV10-2 and TRBJ1-1, with D unresolved. Germline CDR1 WSHSY, CDR2 SAAADI. Trimming removed 6 bases from V and 1 base from J, with 9 bases in between. The CDR3 runs to 13 residues. In nucleotides, the CDR3 is TGCGCCAGCAGAGTAACACCGAACACTGAAGCTTTCTTT. Amino acid sequence: CASRVTPNTEAFF.

The J gene is TRBJ1-1, the V gene TRBV27, with a tentative D call TRBD1 (5 bases). The CDR3 totals 12 residues. Germline CDR1 reads MNHEY; CDR2 reads SMNVEV (reference sequence). With 4 bases removed from V and 11 bases from J, the gap between germline ends came to 14 bases. This CDR3 reads CASSSGNRRAFF. CDR3 bases: TGTGCCAGCAGTTCGGGAAACAGGAGGGCTTTCTTT.